This TCR beta chain came from a study of blood T cell repertoires in COVID-19. The wider study: Samples of COVID-19 (acute and convalescent) were obtained from the United States, Italy and Spain. The analysed material was cDNA or gDNA that came from T cells, B-cell-depleted T cells, or PBMCs.

Source study methods: Reference gene primers were amplified, and this amplification served to estimate nucleated cell counts. TCRdb's copy holds only in-frame clones and misses some; the assay was immunoSEQ multiplex PCR. For V, J and clone size, that table is used; D and trimming come from the DNA. The sample lists about 290,000 clones; around 85% were seen once. V trimming: 4 bases; J trimming: 2 bases; junction bases outside the gene matches: 2. CDR1 and CDR2 (germline): MGHRA, YSYEKL. This CDR3 is 15 amino acids long. The sequenced sample was peripheral blood. The rearrangement uses TRBV4-1 and TRBJ2-5; TRBD2 matches 12 bases. This clonotype was obtained from a woman in her forties or fifties with active or convalescent COVID-19. The CDR3 loop reads CASSRGLAGQETQYF. The CDR3 nucleotides read TGCGCCAGCAGCCGAGGACTAGCGGGACAAGAGACCCAGTACTTC.